Sequencing of this TCR beta chain was carried out in a study of CD8 T cells in ankylosing spondylitis. General study points: A TCR beta motif made of about 8 highly homologous variants seemed typical of ankylosing spondylitis blood.

This clonotype was observed a few times. Its antigen is still unknown. From the 5' RACE reads, TCRdb called clonotypes with MiXCR, one entry per CDR3 protein. This sample yields 470,000 or so distinct CDR3 sequences, of which 25% to 30% are seen a single time; about 1% belongs to the top ten. Germline CDR1 is KGHSH and CDR2 is LQKENI. This CDR3 has 14 amino acids. V was clipped by 3 bases and J by 3 bases, with 12 bases between them. The chain couples TRBV18 to TRBJ2-7, with D maybe TRBD2 (6 bases). The sample taken for sequencing was blood, either unsorted or a sorted T cell fraction (not recorded which). The TCR comes from a male donor with ankylosing spondylitis. In DNA, the CDR3 is TGTGCCAGCTCACCGGACGGGGGAGGCTACGAGCAGTACGTC. It is translated as CASSPDGGGYEQYV.